The 15 T cell receptor beta chains given below trace back to one sample, sequenced in a study of beta chain features in type 1 diabetes. The study's findings and limits: Shorter TCRB CDR3s, moderately but significantly so, were found in Type 1 diabetes patients in all four CD4+ subsets.

Of the isolated RNA, all was reverse transcribed, and so the sequenced material was expressed TCRB transcripts. Sequencing used immunoSEQ multiplex PCR; TCRdb keeps in-frame clones, though not all of them. Of about 23,000 clones detected, 69% appear once; the ten largest clones hold around 4.4%. The antigens these receptors bind are not known. What was sequenced was Tregs from blood. These receptors originate from a man aged 18 to 29 with type 1 diabetes.

This chain's CDR3 is CASSVAGLAGPEGETQYF. The CDR3 region has the DNA TGTGCCAGCAGCGTAGCGGGACTAGCGGGGCCCGAGGGAGAGACCCAGTACTTC. V and J are TRBV9 and TRBJ2-5, with TRBD2 matching 13 bases. Germline lookup yields CDR1 SGDLS and CDR2 YYNGEE. V shed 0 bases, J shed 4 bases, and the junction held 9 bases outside the gene matches. There are 18 residues in the CDR3. Full variable domain (remainder filled in from reference TRBV9 and TRBJ2-5): DSGVTQTPKHLITATGQRVTLRCSPRSGDLSVYWYQQSLDQGLQFLIQYYNGEERAKGNILERFSAQQFPDLHSELNLSSLELGDSALYFCASSVAGLAGPEGETQYFGPGTRLLVL.

This chain links TRBV18 with TRBJ1-2, with TRBD1 as a possible D gene (6 bases). Germline V gene sequence: CDR1 KGHSH, CDR2 LQKENI. The CDR3 has 15 amino acids. V was shortened by 4 bases and J by 8 bases, with 20 bases between the two germline ends. CDR3 region: CASSLSGEGTGGYTF. Written as DNA, the CDR3 is TGTGCCAGCTCACTTTCAGGGGAAGGCACAGGCGGCTACACCTTC.

This sequence joins TRBV28 and TRBJ2-7; D gene unclear. The CDR3 totals 11 residues. V dropped 3 bases and J dropped 3 bases, with 3 bases sitting between them. Looked up from germline, CDR1 is MDHEN and CDR2 is SYDVKM. The CDR3 sequence: CASSFFYEQYF. The CDR3, as DNA: TGTGCCAGCAGTTTCTTCTACGAGCAGTACTTC.

This clone was seen just once. The gene calls are TRBV6-6 and TRBJ2-2; D might be TRBD1 (5 bases). Trimming removed 6 bases from V and 5 bases from J, with 10 bases in between. The CDR3 is 13 amino acids. The germline V gene encodes CDR1 MNHNY and CDR2 SVGAGI (reference sequence). CDR3 loop: CASSFRVTGELFF. The CDR3 nucleotides read TGTGCCAGCAGCTTCAGGGTTACCGGGGAGCTGTTTTTT.

To note about this clone: An end of the junction differs from the germline gene, which may be a read error. The J gene is TRBJ2-7, the V gene TRBV5-4, with 9 bases matching TRBD1. The CDR3 covers 16 residues. In germline, CDR1 is SGHNT, CDR2 YYREEE (reference sequence). The CDR3 DNA sequence: TGTGCCAGCAGCAAGGATGGACAGGGGAGCGCCTACGAGCAGTGCTTC. It translates to CASSKDGQGSAYEQCF.

V is TRBV5-1 and J is TRBJ2-5, with 9 positions matching TRBD2. This CDR3 contains 18 residues. CDR1 and CDR2 (germline): SGHRS, YFSETQ. The J segment lost 5 bases and the V segment lost 2 bases, leaving 16 bases of the junction unmatched. The CDR3: CASSFYPSGTPLGETQYF. The CDR3 coding sequence is TGCGCCAGCAGCTTTTATCCTAGCGGGACTCCTTTGGGGGAGACCCAGTACTTC.

CDR3 sequence: CASSELSAGGLNEQFF. Written as DNA, the CDR3 is TGTGCCAGCAGTGAGTTGTCGGCGGGAGGCCTTAATGAGCAGTTCTTC. This chain links TRBV25-1 with TRBJ2-1; TRBD2 matches 8 bases. In germline, CDR1 is MGHDK, CDR2 SYGVNS. J was trimmed by 7 bases and V by 3 bases; bases with no gene match: 11. The CDR3 is made up of 16 amino acids.

The V call is TRBV5-1, the J call TRBJ2-5, with 11 bases matching TRBD1. Germline CDR1 and CDR2: SGHRS and YFSETQ. CDR3 length equals 16 residues. The ends lost 2 bases at V and 5 bases at J; junction bases unmatched: 8. DNA for the CDR3: TGCGCCAGCAGCTTCCTTACGGGACAGGGGGGGGAGACCCAGTACTTC. It codes for CASSFLTGQGGETQYF.

The chain recombines TRBV4-1 with TRBJ2-5; TRBD2 aligns across 14 bases. The germline CDR1 and CDR2 sequences are MGHRA and YSYEKL. V lost 5 bases and J lost 5; bases outside the gene matches: 7. CDR3 size: 16 residues. CDR3 nucleotides: TGCGCCAGCAGCGTTGGGACTAGCGGGAGTCGGGAGACCCAGTACTTC. It is translated as CASSVGTSGSRETQYF.

V is TRBV7-9 and J is TRBJ1-2; D not resolved. Trimming left V 5 bases short and J 2 bases short, with 6 bases between. In germline, CDR1 is SEHNR, CDR2 FQNEAQ (reference sequence). The CDR3 runs 12 residues. The CDR3 region is CASSTENYGYTF. The CDR3 DNA is TGTGCCAGCAGCACCGAGAACTATGGCTACACCTTC.

The J gene is TRBJ2-1, the V gene TRBV28; TRBD1 might be the D (5 bases). The CDR3 length is 12 residues. Germline V gives CDR1 MDHEN, CDR2 SYDVKM. V lost 3 bases, J lost 13 bases, and 13 bases lay in between. Written as DNA, the CDR3 is TGTGCCAGCAGTTTTGGCGGCAGGGTTCAGTTCTTC. Its translation is CASSFGGRVQFF.

This rearrangement joins TRBV7-9 to TRBJ2-1, with TRBD2 matching 11 bases. This CDR3 is built from 15 residues. Germline V gene lookup returns CDR1 SEHNR and CDR2 FQNEAQ (reference sequence). V gave up 4 bases and J gave up 10 bases; unmatched junction bases: 9. CDR3 sequence reads: CASSSDWTSGREQFF. CDR3 coding DNA: TGTGCCAGCAGCTCAGACTGGACTAGCGGGCGAGAGCAGTTCTTC.

The chain has TRBV2 and TRBJ2-1; TRBD2 might be the D (6 bases). V lost 1 base and J 7 bases, leaving 8 bases between the germline ends. Germline CDR1 is SNHLY and CDR2 is FYNNEI. The CDR3 is made up of 13 amino acids. CDR3 bases: TGTGCCAGCAGTGAAGTTCGGGGGAATGAGCAGTTCTTC. Translated, it gives CASSEVRGNEQFF.

The genes are TRBV10-1 and TRBJ1-1, with a tentative D call TRBD1 (5 bases). Germline V CDR1 and CDR2: WNHNN, SYGVQD (reference sequence). The CDR3 sequence is 17 residues long. V was cut by 3 bases and J by 3 bases, with 20 bases left in between. CDR3 sequence (DNA): TGCGCCAGCAGTGACGGTCTAGGGGCCAATAAGGACACTGAAGCTTTCTTT. This gives the protein CASSDGLGANKDTEAFF.

J is TRBJ2-7 and V is TRBV5-4, with 7 bases identical to TRBD2. V was pared by 0 bases and J by 7 bases, with 4 bases of the junction left unmatched. This CDR3 region has 13 residues. Germline V gives CDR1 SGHNT, CDR2 YYREEE (reference sequence). CDR3 residues: CASSLGGGREQYF. Here the CDR3 DNA reads TGTGCCAGCAGCTTGGGGGGAGGGAGGGAGCAGTACTTC.